Each of the 5 T cell receptor beta chains below was sequenced from the same sample in a study of T cells after yellow fever vaccination. TCRdb fed the 5' RACE reads into MiXCR, producing one record per CDR3 protein. The sample lists 200,000 to 250,000 distinct CDR3 sequences; 6.9% were seen once. Sequences were derived from CD4+ T cells sorted from PBMCs, sampled 15 days after the yellow fever booster vaccination. The source is a man aged 25-40 years who received the YFV17D yellow fever vaccine.

This clonotype was recorded at least ten times. The rearrangement uses TRBV14 and TRBJ1-6; TRBD1 is a possible D gene (6 bases). V lost 0 bases and J 5 bases, leaving 11 bases between the germline ends. The CDR3 totals 16 residues. CDR1 is SGHDN, CDR2 FVKESK, per germline. CDR3 nucleotides: TGTGCCAGCAGCCAAGATAGGACAGCTAATAATTCACCCCTCCACTTT. Translated, it gives CASSQDRTANNSPLHF.

The CDR3 sequence is CASSYSGNYEQYF. The CDR3 nucleotides read TGTGCCAGCAGCTATAGCGGAAACTACGAGCAGTACTTC. This sequence joins TRBV7-2 and TRBJ2-7, with D perhaps TRBD2 (6 bases). CDR3 length equals 13 residues. CDR1 SGHTA and CDR2 FQGNSA come from the germline V gene. The germline V and J ends were trimmed by 4 bases and 3 bases, with 10 bases remaining between them.

This clonotype was seen many times. The rearrangement joins TRBV27 to TRBJ2-5; D call uncertain. The CDR3 spans 15 residues. The V end was cut by 8 bases, the J end by 2 bases, with 18 bases between. CDR1 and CDR2 (germline): MNHEY, SMNVEV (reference sequence). The CDR3 nucleotides read TGTGCCAGCGGTAAGAAAGCTGGCAAACAAGAGACCCAGTACTTC. Amino acid sequence: CASGKKAGKQETQYF.

The sample holds many counts of this clonotype. The J gene is TRBJ2-3, the V gene TRBV2; 7 bases are shared with TRBD1. The CDR3 is made up of 15 amino acids. V dropped 7 bases and J dropped 2; count of bases not matched to a gene: 9. CDR1 is SNHLY and CDR2 is FYNNEI in the germline V gene. The CDR3 coding sequence is TGTGCCAGCATCCGACAGGGTATCCCCACAGATACGCAGTATTTT. This gives the protein CASIRQGIPTDTQYF.

This clonotype was seen ten or more times. The chain couples TRBV5-1 to TRBJ1-2; D gene ambiguous. Trimming cost V 0 bases and J 3 bases, with 6 bases left between them. CDR1 SGHRS and CDR2 YFSETQ come from the germline V gene. The CDR3 extends over 13 amino acids. The CDR3 DNA follows: TGCGCCAGCAGCTTGGCTCAGGACTATGGCTACACCTTC. Translated, it gives CASSLAQDYGYTF.